The entry below gives a single T cell receptor (beta chain) sequence along with its context. What it binds is unknown. This table comes from immunoSEQ multiplex PCR, and its TCRdb copy is limited to in-frame clones, with some not included. The data show roughly 260,000 clones, about 86% seen once. This CDR3 has 17 amino acids. V shed 8 bases and J shed 4 bases, with 23 bases lying between them. Germline assignment: CDR1 MNHEY and CDR2 SMNVEV (reference sequence). The data belong to a study of cytomegalovirus exposure and HLA in healthy donors. Points from the study as a whole: Cytomegalovirus status, reportedly, was diagnosed with high specificity and sensitivity by the classifier. Cytomegalovirus-associated TCR beta chains were listed, numbering 150 to 200.

This TCR was recovered from a man between 18 and 35 years old in good health and CMV-seronegative. The chain has TRBV27 and TRBJ2-2, with TRBD2 as a possible D gene (5 bases). The sample taken for sequencing was PBMCs. The CDR3 here is CASVWPRDLRTTGELFF. CDR3 DNA: TGTGCCAGCGTTTGGCCGAGGGATCTACGGACCACCGGGGAGCTGTTTTTT.